This entry describes one T cell receptor (beta chain). What it binds is not known. Here immunoSEQ multiplex PCR was the method, and the copy in TCRdb shows in-frame clones only, minus some. The data contain around 120,000 clones, 85% to 95% of them seen just once; the ten biggest clones take up approximately 0.59%. The data were obtained in a study of Tregs in tolerant kidney transplant recipients. The CDR3 has 12 amino acids. V lost 8 bases to trimming and J lost 0 bases, with 7 bases between them. In germline, CDR1 is MNHNS, CDR2 SASEGT. Study results and caveats: This study did not directly address biological reproducibility. Tregs expanded with activated donor B cells seemed most donor-specific. Validation in larger populations is needed because few patients were studied.

Unstimulated Tregs (CD4+CD25+CD127-) and CD4+CD25- non-Tregs were sorted from PBMCs. The TCR was taken from a human donor in good health. The J gene is TRBJ2-5, the V gene TRBV6-1, with D possibly being TRBD1 (5 bases). The sequenced sample was CD4+ T cells from blood. The CDR3 DNA is TGTGCCAGCCACAGGAACCAAGAGACCCAGTACTTC. Residues: CASHRNQETQYF.